This note documents a single T cell receptor (beta chain) sequence. Its antigen remains unknown. The entry originates in a study of early T cells in non-severe SARS-CoV-2 infection. One entry per CDR3 protein results from TCRdb running MiXCR on the 5' RACE reads. This sample has more than 85,000 distinct CDR3 sequences; over 10% occur once, and the top ten carry 3.5% to 4%. Trimming stripped 5 bases from V and 7 bases from J, with 24 bases between. CDR1 is MGHRA and CDR2 is YSYEKL in the germline V gene. CDR3 size: 16 residues. Findings and caveats of the study: VDJdb matching, biased toward anti-spike CD8 responses, missed private and CD4 specificities.

The specimen was whole blood, collected at baseline. The gene calls are TRBV4-1 and TRBJ2-7, with D possibly being TRBD2 (6 bases). This TCR was recovered from an adult who was a healthcare worker with PCR-confirmed SARS-CoV-2 infection or an uninfected control (not recorded which). The CDR3 loop is CASSAYSEEGFWEQYF. The CDR3 nucleotides read TGCGCCAGCAGCGCGTACAGCGAGGAGGGGTTTTGGGAGCAGTACTTC.